The 2 T cell receptor beta chains in this list originate from one sample, sequenced in a study of spatial heterogeneity in lung cancer. Specified time point: sample taken at primary tumor resection. Sequencing was performed on whole RNA extracted from tumor and nontumor lung tissue, or from frozen PBMC, and the material was left unsorted. TCRdb redid the calling of the 5' RACE reads with MiXCR, one entry per CDR3 protein. The sample yields some 8,700 distinct CDR3 sequences, 6.5% to 10% seen once. The sample here was PBMCs, taken at surgery. The receptors derive from a female donor with early-stage non-small cell lung cancer.

J is TRBJ2-7 and V is TRBV20-1, with 9 positions matching TRBD1. Per germline, CDR1 DFQATT and CDR2 SNEGSKA (reference sequence). This CDR3 comprises 18 residues. V dropped 1 base and J dropped 7; count of bases not matched to a gene: 20. In DNA form, the CDR3 reads TGCAGTGCTAGAGCTCTCATGCCACTTTTGGGACAGGGTAAAGAGCAGTACTTC. This encodes CSARALMPLLGQGKEQYF.

At least ten counts were recorded for this clonotype. The chain combines TRBV11-2 with TRBJ1-2; no reliable D call. The germline CDR1 and CDR2 sequences are SGHAT and FQNNGV. V was cut by 5 bases and J by 3 bases, with 7 bases left in between. The CDR3 contains 12 residues. DNA for the CDR3: TGTGCCAGCAGCAACCTGGACTATGGCTACACCTTC. Translation gives CASSNLDYGYTF.